This T cell receptor beta chain came from a study of radiation and T cells in renal cell carcinoma. V was pared by 2 bases and J by 1 base, with 1 base of the junction left unmatched. Germline V gene sequence: CDR1 MDHEN, CDR2 SYDVKM. The CDR3 consists of 14 residues. Study-wide findings and caveats: No pretreatment tumor biopsies were available for baseline clonotypes.

Produced via immunoSEQ multiplex PCR; TCRdb's table is partial and in-frame only. The sample shows roughly 86,000 clones, around four fifths of them seen only once. Specified time point: blood 4 weeks post-SBRT, at nephrectomy. The treatment was: 15 Gy SBRT to primary tumor, nephrectomy 4 weeks later. Only a few counts were recorded for this clone. What it binds is not known. This sequence originates from a man aged 45-65 years with renal cell carcinoma. The chain uses TRBV28 and TRBJ1-2; 7 bases are a match to TRBD1. The input for sequencing was blood, taken from a patient whose treatment included radiotherapy and nephrectomy. DNA for the CDR3: TGTGCCAGCAGTTTAGGGACAGTTAACTATGGCTACACCTTC. As protein: CASSLGTVNYGYTF.